This entry concerns a single T cell receptor beta chain. The antigen is undetermined. Libraries were prepared by immunoSEQ multiplex PCR; TCRdb keeps only in-frame clonotypes and omits some of them. The table lists about 2.3 million clones, around 92% of them singletons, with 0.3% to 0.4% in the top ten. This sample was taken from a study of shared clonotypes between healthy human individuals. General observations from the study: Sampling covered blood only; tissue repertoires likely differ. Estimated richness values were generally larger in naive subsets than in memory subsets.

The V gene's germline CDR1 is SGHTA and CDR2 FQGNSA. CDR3 length: 14 amino acids. With V trimmed by 2 bases and J by 4 bases, 3 bases remained unmatched. The V and J genes are TRBV7-2 and TRBJ2-3; 7 nucleotides line up with TRBD2. The origin of this receptor is a man aged 18 to 30 in good health. Some clones in this sample may be carry-over from other donors' samples. The sequenced sample consisted of naive CD4+ T cells from PBMCs. Subset given: CD45RA+ positively selected. The CDR3 region is CASSLQGGADTQYF. CDR3 nucleotides: TGTGCCAGCAGCTTACAGGGAGGGGCAGATACGCAGTATTTT.